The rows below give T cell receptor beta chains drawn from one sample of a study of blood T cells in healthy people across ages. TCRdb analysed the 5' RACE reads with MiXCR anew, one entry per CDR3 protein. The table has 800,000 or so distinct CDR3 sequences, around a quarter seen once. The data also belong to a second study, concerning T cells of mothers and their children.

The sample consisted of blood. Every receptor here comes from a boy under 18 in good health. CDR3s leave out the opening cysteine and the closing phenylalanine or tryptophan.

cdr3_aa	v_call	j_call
ASSEQGFSYEQY	TRBV6-1	TRBJ2-7
ASSLEGGRETQY	TRBV5-1	TRBJ2-5
ASSRAGLADYEQY	TRBV3-1	.
ASSLGTGLYEQY	TRBV5-5	TRBJ2-7
ASSSPWEWMVPSGNTIY	TRBV7-9	TRBJ1-3
ASSDSAGGHYGYT	TRBV6-4	TRBJ1-2
ASSTGTGSSEQY	TRBV12-3/TRBV12-4	TRBJ2-7
ASSLAGKAF	TRBV5-6	TRBJ1-1
ATSTGTNSDTQY	TRBV15	TRBJ2-3
ASSLESNNEQF	TRBV27	TRBJ2-1
ASSPPMYEQY	TRBV7-2	TRBJ2-7
ANSPKRGPGTGELL	TRBV6-1	TRBJ2-2
ASSFMGGGTEAF	TRBV7-3	TRBJ1-1
ASSEVRTANEKLF	TRBV6-1	TRBJ1-4
ASSFIPGASYEQY	TRBV12-3/TRBV12-4	TRBJ2-7
ASSYSFLNEQF	TRBV6-5	.
ASSHAETQY	TRBV14	TRBJ2-5
ASSQHEALYNEQF	TRBV4-1	TRBJ2-1